This is a list of T cell receptor beta chains from one sample in a study of early T cells in non-severe SARS-CoV-2 infection. MiXCR, applied by TCRdb to the 5' RACE reads, yields one record per CDR3 protein. There are tens of thousands of distinct CDR3 sequences in the sample; about 9.1% occur only once, and 4.2% lies in the top ten. Sequencing used whole blood. The receptor set was obtained from an adult who was a healthcare worker with PCR-confirmed SARS-CoV-2 infection or an uninfected control (not recorded which). Both conserved end residues are part of each CDR3. Each record gives: J gene, clone size, D gene, V gene, CDR3 protein, CDR3 DNA. A D gene is named only where the DNA matches it firmly. Part of the rows lack a size; the others show once, few, many or a class for expanded clones.

J gene: TRBJ2-3
clone size: few
D gene: .
V gene: TRBV2
CDR3 protein: CASSDWRDTQYF
CDR3 DNA: TGTGCCAGCAGTGATTGGCGAGATACGCAGTATTTT

J gene: TRBJ1-3
clone size: many
D gene: TRBD1
V gene: TRBV29-1
CDR3 protein: CSVETYGQGLGNTIYF
CDR3 DNA: TGCAGCGTTGAGACTTACGGACAGGGGTTAGGAAACACCATATATTTT

J gene: TRBJ1-5
clone size: few
D gene: .
V gene: TRBV20-1
CDR3 protein: CSATGQGTGLNQPQHF
CDR3 DNA: TGCAGTGCTACTGGCCAGGGCACGGGCCTAAATCAGCCCCAGCATTTT

J gene: TRBJ1-2
clone size: few
D gene: TRBD1
V gene: TRBV7-9
CDR3 protein: CASSLVTGAGYTF
CDR3 DNA: TGTGCCAGCAGCTTAGTTACAGGGGCTGGCTACACCTTC

J gene: TRBJ2-3
clone size: .
D gene: .
V gene: TRBV2
CDR3 protein: CASGRGYGGPRADTQYF
CDR3 DNA: TGTGCCAGCGGACGGGGGTACGGGGGCCCCCGAGCGGATACGCAGTATTTT

J gene: TRBJ1-6
clone size: .
D gene: TRBD1
V gene: TRBV7-6
CDR3 protein: CASSPSTGVRNSPLHF
CDR3 DNA: TGTGCCAGCAGCCCTTCTACAGGGGTTCGTAATTCACCCCTCCACTTT

J gene: TRBJ2-7
clone size: many
D gene: .
V gene: TRBV3-1
CDR3 protein: CASSQDAGAGNEQYF
CDR3 DNA: TGTGCCAGCAGCCAAGACGCAGGGGCGGGGAACGAGCAGTACTTC

J gene: TRBJ1-6
clone size: many
D gene: .
V gene: TRBV27
CDR3 protein: CASGGNPLHF
CDR3 DNA: TGTGCCAGCGGTGGGAACCCCCTCCACTTT

J gene: TRBJ2-1
clone size: many
D gene: TRBD1
V gene: TRBV20-1
CDR3 protein: CSAPERDRDLDEQFF
CDR3 DNA: TGCAGTGCTCCAGAACGGGACAGGGATTTGGATGAGCAGTTCTTC

J gene: TRBJ2-1
clone size: many
D gene: TRBD2
V gene: TRBV14
CDR3 protein: CASSSTTGTRVYNEQFF
CDR3 DNA: TGTGCCAGCAGCTCTACGACCGGGACTAGGGTCTACAATGAGCAGTTCTTC

J gene: TRBJ1-3
clone size: .
D gene: .
V gene: TRBV3-1
CDR3 protein: CASSQGQVSGNTIYF
CDR3 DNA: TGTGCCAGCAGCCAAGGGCAAGTCTCTGGAAACACCATATATTTT

J gene: TRBJ2-1
clone size: few
D gene: .
V gene: TRBV10-2
CDR3 protein: CASTGHSEQFF
CDR3 DNA: TGCGCCAGCACTGGGCACTCGGAGCAGTTCTTC

J gene: TRBJ1-1
clone size: many
D gene: .
V gene: TRBV10-3
CDR3 protein: CATATSMNTEAFF
CDR3 DNA: TGTGCCACCGCTACTTCCATGAACACTGAAGCTTTCTTT

J gene: TRBJ1-2
clone size: many
D gene: TRBD1
V gene: TRBV10-3
CDR3 protein: CAISEPRQGRVYGYTF
CDR3 DNA: TGTGCCATCAGTGAGCCCCGACAGGGGAGGGTCTATGGCTACACCTTC

J gene: TRBJ1-5
clone size: many
D gene: .
V gene: TRBV7-9
CDR3 protein: CASSSDNQPQHF
CDR3 DNA: TGTGCCAGCAGCTCGGACAATCAGCCCCAGCATTTT